These T cell receptor beta chains were read from a single sample in a study of T cell clones after liver transplantation. Here immunoSEQ multiplex PCR was the method, and the copy in TCRdb shows in-frame clones only, minus some. This repertoire shows 85,000 to 130,000 clones, about 81% found once; its top ten account for around 0.94%. This sample comprised CD4+ T cells from blood, obtained before liver transplant. Source of these receptors: a human donor who received a liver transplant. The CDR3 runs from the conserved cysteine through the conserved F or W. The D gene is left open where the match is weak. Size values are once, few and many counts, or a class for expanded clones, and some rows have none.

-	TRBV9	TRBJ2-7	-	TGTGCCAGCAGCGTAGATGCCCCTAGCTCCTACGAGCAGTACTTC	CASSVDAPSSYEQYF
-	TRBV14	TRBJ2-7	-	TGTGCCAGCAGCGTCGCGCTTCGGGACGAGCAGTACTTC	CASSVALRDEQYF
-	TRBV18	TRBJ1-1	TRBD1	TGTGCCAGCTCACCGACCGGGACAGGGAGGGTCGGGAACACTGAAGCTTTCTTT	CASSPTGTGRVGNTEAFF
-	TRBV6-5	TRBJ1-1	-	TGTGCCAGCTCACTAGGGGAGGGGACTGAAGCTTTCTTT	CASSLGEGTEAFF
many	TRBV29-1	TRBJ1-2	TRBD1	TGCAGCGTTGAAGAGAAAGGGACAGGGGAATATGGCTACACCTTC	CSVEEKGTGEYGYTF
once	TRBV7-2	TRBJ1-1	-	TGTGCCAGCAGCTTAGCCGATCACGCGAACACTGAAGCTTTCTTT	CASSLADHANTEAFF
few	TRBV20-1	TRBJ1-1	-	TGCAGTGCTACCAAGAACACTGAAGCTTTCTTT	CSATKNTEAFF
-	TRBV5-4	TRBJ2-3	-	TGTGCCAGCAGCTTGGACGGGGGGCATATAGATACGCAGTATTTT	CASSLDGGHIDTQYF
few	TRBV7-9	TRBJ2-7	-	TGTGCCAGCAGCTTAGACCCGAGTGGGTCCTACGAGCAGTACTTC	CASSLDPSGSYEQYF
once	TRBV5-1	TRBJ1-3	-	TGCGCCAGCAGCTTGGATCCATCCACTGGAAACACCATATATTTT	CASSLDPSTGNTIYF
-	TRBV9	TRBJ2-2	TRBD2	TGTGCCAGCACCCCCCAACAACTAGCGGCAGTCGACACCGGGGAGCTGTTTTTT	CASTPQQLAAVDTGELFF
-	TRBV5-1	TRBJ2-2	-	TGCGCCAGCAGGTACCAGGGGAACACCGGGGAGCTGTTTTTT	CASRYQGNTGELFF
-	TRBV15	TRBJ1-5	TRBD1	TGTGCCACCAGCAGTGGGACAGGGGGCGATTTTAGCAATCAGCCCCAGCATTTT	CATSSGTGGDFSNQPQHF
-	TRBV5-1	TRBJ2-1	TRBD1	TGCGCCAGCAGCTTGGTGATCGGGACAGGGGACAATGAGCAGTTCTTC	CASSLVIGTGDNEQFF
-	TRBV19	TRBJ2-7	-	TGTGCCAGTAGTATAGCACTATCCTACGAGCAGTACTTC	CASSIALSYEQYF
-	TRBV29-1	TRBJ2-3	-	TGCAGCCATAGGGGCGGATCTAGCACAGATACGCAGTATTTT	CSHRGGSSTDTQYF
-	TRBV4-3	TRBJ1-2	-	TGCGCCAGCAGCCAAGTGCTGGACAGTAACATCTATGGCTACACCTTC	CASSQVLDSNIYGYTF
-	TRBV6-1	TRBJ2-7	TRBD1	TGTGCCAGCAGTGTGGAGACAGGGGAGGCCTTC	CASSVETGEAF
-	TRBV2	TRBJ1-5	-	TGTGCCAGCAGTGGGAGATCAAGCCAACAGCCCCAGCATTTT	CASSGRSSQQPQHF
-	TRBV6-6	TRBJ2-7	-	TGTGCCAGCAGTTACCCCGAGGGAAAGCAGTACTTC	CASSYPEGKQYF
many	TRBV14	TRBJ1-6	-	TGTGCCAGCAGCCAAGGGGGCGGGGGAGCAAATTCACCCCTCCACTTT	CASSQGGGGANSPLHF
-	TRBV27	TRBJ2-3	TRBD2	TGTGCCAGCAGTCCAAGTCGGACTAGCGTGACAGATACGCAGTATTTT	CASSPSRTSVTDTQYF
-	TRBV7-9	TRBJ2-3	TRBD1	TGTGCCAGCAGCTCCGGACAGGGAAATTTTTTAGATACGCAGTATTTT	CASSSGQGNFLDTQYF
once	TRBV4-1	TRBJ2-1	-	TGCGCCAGCAGCCAAGAACCTATCCTTGGCAATGAGCAGTTCTTC	CASSQEPILGNEQFF
-	TRBV10-3	TRBJ1-1	-	TGTGCCATCAGTGTGGGCGTTCGGGTCACTGAAGCTTTCTTT	CAISVGVRVTEAFF
-	TRBV11-3	TRBJ2-1	TRBD2	TGTGCCAGCAGCTCGCTGGGACTGGGAGGGTCCTACAATGAGCAGTTCTTC	CASSSLGLGGSYNEQFF
-	TRBV15	TRBJ2-2	-	TGTGCCACCAGCAGAGAGCAGAGACACCCGAGGACCGGGGAGCTGTTTTTT	CATSREQRHPRTGELFF
-	TRBV6-5	TRBJ1-2	-	TGTGCCAGCAGTTCCCGAGTGGCGGGAGGCTACACCTTC	CASSSRVAGGYTF
-	TRBV2	TRBJ1-6	TRBD1	TGTGCCAGCAGTGAATGGGACAGGGATTCACCCCTCCACTTT	CASSEWDRDSPLHF
-	TRBV19	TRBJ2-7	-	TGTGCCAGTAGTAGAGGACGGATCTCCTACGAGCAGTACTTC	CASSRGRISYEQYF
-	TRBV11-2	TRBJ1-2	TRBD1	TGTGCCAGCAGCTCCACAAGAGACAGGGTAAAAAGCTATGGCTACACCTTC	CASSSTRDRVKSYGYTF
-	TRBV19	TRBJ1-6	TRBD1	TGTGCCAGTAGAACCGGACAGGGGAGTTCACCCCTCCACTTT	CASRTGQGSSPLHF
once	TRBV7-8	TRBJ1-5	-	TGTGCCAGCAGCTTAGACAAGGGTATCAATCAGCCCCAGCATTTT	CASSLDKGINQPQHF
once	TRBV5-1	TRBJ2-1	TRBD2	TGCGCCAGCAGCCCGGGACTAGCGGGAGGGCCGGAAAACAATGAGCAGTTCTTC	CASSPGLAGGPENNEQFF
-	TRBV2	TRBJ1-2	TRBD1	TGTGCCAGCACCCAGGGGGCAAGTGGCTACACCTTC	CASTQGASGYTF
-	TRBV28	TRBJ2-1	TRBD2	TGTGCCAGCCCTCCATCACTAGCGACCCTCTTGAGTGAGCAGTTCTTC	CASPPSLATLLSEQFF
-	TRBV30	TRBJ2-7	-	TGTGCCTGGAGTCCCTCGGGAGTCTACGAGCAGTACTTC	CAWSPSGVYEQYF
once	TRBV2	TRBJ2-5	-	TGTGCCAGCAGTGCAACAGGCTCACTCCAAGAGACCCAGTACTTC	CASSATGSLQETQYF
-	TRBV5-6	TRBJ2-5	-	TGTGCCAGCAGCTTGTCATCACCCAGGGCGACCCAGTACTTC	CASSLSSPRATQYF
-	TRBV14	TRBJ1-2	TRBD1	TGTGCCAGCAGCCCCGGGACAGGGAGGGTGGGCTATGGCTACACCTTC	CASSPGTGRVGYGYTF
few	TRBV6-6	TRBJ1-2	-	TGTGCCAGCAGTTACAAAGGGGGGAGCGGCTACACCTTC	CASSYKGGSGYTF
-	TRBV9	TRBJ2-7	TRBD2	TGTGCCAGCAGCTTTAACACGGGGGGCGAGCAGTACTTC	CASSFNTGGEQYF
few	TRBV7-7	TRBJ2-3	-	TGTGCCAGCAGCCCTCAGGGTCGGACAGATACGCAGTATTTT	CASSPQGRTDTQYF
-	TRBV5-1	TRBJ1-1	-	TGCGCCAGCAGCCTGCTTGTTGTAGGCAGCTCGAACACTGAAGCTTTCTTT	CASSLLVVGSSNTEAFF
-	TRBV12-5	TRBJ2-5	TRBD1	TGTGCTAGTGGCCAAACACGGGACAGGGGGCTGGAGACCCAGTACTTC	CASGQTRDRGLETQYF
-	TRBV9	TRBJ2-1	-	TGTGCCAGCAGCGTAGCTACAGGGCTAGCAATGAATGAGCAGTTCTTC	CASSVATGLAMNEQFF
-	TRBV18	TRBJ1-2	TRBD1	TGTGCCAGCTCAACTAGGACAGGGGCTTATGGCTACACCTTC	CASSTRTGAYGYTF
-	TRBV27	TRBJ2-1	-	TGTGCCAGCAGTTTACCCCCGCGAGGCACGGGTGCGCAGTTCTTC	CASSLPPRGTGAQFF
few	TRBV18	TRBJ1-1	-	TGTGCCAGCTCACAAACCAGTCTTTGGGCGGGCACTGAAGCTTTCTTT	CASSQTSLWAGTEAFF
many	TRBV30	TRBJ1-5	-	TGTGCCTGGAGTCTGGGGACACCAAATCAGCCCCAGCATTTT	CAWSLGTPNQPQHF
-	TRBV7-2	TRBJ1-2	-	TGTGCCAGCAAGGGGCCGGTCGACTATGGCTACACCTTC	CASKGPVDYGYTF
-	TRBV18	TRBJ1-4	-	TGTGCCAGCTCTCTTGATCAGGGAACTAATGAAAAACTGTTTTTT	CASSLDQGTNEKLFF
once	TRBV19	TRBJ2-3	TRBD2	TGTGCCAGTAGTAGTGGGGGTCGAGCGGGGGACCGCACAGATACGCAGTATTTT	CASSSGGRAGDRTDTQYF
-	TRBV5-4	TRBJ2-7	-	TGTGCCAGCAGCTTGGGGGACACAACCTACGAGCAGTACTTC	CASSLGDTTYEQYF
-	TRBV2	TRBJ2-5	-	TGTGCCAGCAGTGGGGGGACAAGTGAGACCCAGTACTTC	CASSGGTSETQYF
-	TRBV30	TRBJ1-1	TRBD1	TGTGCCTGGAGTGGGGGACAGGCCCGTGAAGCTTTCTTT	CAWSGGQAREAFF
once	TRBV28	TRBJ1-2	TRBD1	TGTGCCTGTAGGCAGGGGGTTCTATATGGCTACACCTTC	CACRQGVLYGYTF
-	TRBV5-1	TRBJ2-7	-	TGCGCCAGCAGCGAAGGTCAGACAAGCTCCTACGAGCAGTACTTC	CASSEGQTSSYEQYF
few	TRBV2	TRBJ1-5	-	TGTGCCAGCAGTGAGGGGGACGGCTATAGCAATCAGCCCCAGCATTTT	CASSEGDGYSNQPQHF
-	TRBV2	TRBJ2-5	-	TGTGCCAGCAGTGAAGCGAGGGGACCTCAAGAGACCCAGTACTTC	CASSEARGPQETQYF